One and the same sample provided the 21 T cell receptor beta chains below, sequenced in a study of tumour-infiltrating T cells in Burkitt lymphoma. TCRdb keeps only in-frame clones here, not all; method: immunoSEQ multiplex PCR. The sample carries some 2,900 clones, more than 13% recorded once. The sequencing input was tumor tissue. The receptor set was obtained from a human donor with Burkitt lymphoma.

The gene calls are TRBV6-5 and TRBJ1-6; D remains unclear. The V and J ends lost 5 bases and 7 bases respectively, with 9 bases between them. The CDR3 has 13 residues. Germline V gene data show CDR1 as MNHEY and CDR2 as SVGAGI. DNA of the CDR3: TGTGCCAGCAGTGACAATGGGAATTCACCCCTCCACTTT. Protein: CASSDNGNSPLHF.

The chain employs TRBV7-9 and TRBJ1-3; 7 nucleotides agree with TRBD1. Germline assignment: CDR1 SEHNR and CDR2 FQNEAQ (reference sequence). The length of the CDR3 is 16 residues. Germline trimming cut 5 bases from V and 11 bases from J; bases unmatched to any gene: 18. In DNA form, the CDR3 reads TGTGCCAGCAGCCCGAGGGGACAGTCGACCCCCTCAGCCATATATTTT. It specifies CASSPRGQSTPSAIYF.

This clone occurred a few times. The chain uses TRBV27 and TRBJ2-1; 7 positions match TRBD2. V lost 6 bases and J lost 8; bases outside the gene matches: 10. CDR1 is MNHEY and CDR2 is SMNVEV in the germline V gene (reference sequence). CDR3 size: 14 residues. This CDR3 is CASRNPTSIDEQFF. For the CDR3, the DNA is TGTGCCAGCAGGAACCCGACTAGCATCGATGAGCAGTTCTTC.

This chain joins TRBV20-1 and TRBJ1-1; tentatively, D is TRBD1 (6 bases). V lost 6 bases, J lost 11 bases, and 10 bases lay in between. From germline, CDR1 is DFQATT and CDR2 SNEGSKA (reference sequence). The CDR3 extends over 9 amino acids. The CDR3 DNA follows: TGCAGTGCCAGGGGATCCGCTTTCTTT. It yields the protein CSARGSAFF.

The V call is TRBV14, the J call TRBJ2-3; D ambiguous. This CDR3 spans 14 amino acids. Germline V gene lookup returns CDR1 SGHDN and CDR2 FVKESK. Trimming removed 0 bases from V and 1 base from J, with 5 bases in between. The CDR3 DNA follows: TGTGCCAGCAGCCAAGACAGAGGCACAGATACGCAGTATTTT. Amino acid sequence: CASSQDRGTDTQYF.

This clone turned up a few times. The chain recombines TRBV19 with TRBJ2-7; 8 positions agree with TRBD1. The CDR3 is 14 amino acids. Germline V gene lookup returns CDR1 LNHDA and CDR2 SQIVND (reference sequence). J gave up 7 bases and V 3 bases, and 8 bases lay outside the gene matches. The chain's CDR3 is CASSIQGAEVEQYF. The CDR3 region has the DNA TGTGCCAGTAGTATCCAGGGGGCGGAGGTGGAGCAGTACTTC. Combining the CDR3 with reference TRBV19 and TRBJ2-7 gives the whole variable domain DGGITQSPKYLFRKEGQNVTLSCEQNLNHDAMYWYRQDPGQGLRLIYYSQIVNDFQKGDIAEGYSVSREKKESFPLTVTSAQKNPTAFYLCASSIQGAEVEQYFGPGTRLTVT.

About this clone: The junction differs from germline at one of its ends, possibly a read error. The V and J genes are TRBV4-3 and TRBJ1-3; TRBD1 matches 9 bases. Germline V CDR1 and CDR2: LGHNA, YSLEER. The CDR3 spans 15 residues. The CDR3 spells CASSQGTGEGNIIYF. The DNA of the CDR3 is TGCGCCAGCAGCCAAGGGACAGGGGAAGGTAACATCATATATTTT.

In its sample, this clone was seen a few times. One junction end does not reproduce the germline sequence, and a read error may be involved. CDR3 loop: CASSSETEETQYF. DNA for the CDR3: TGTGCCAGCAGCTCCGAGACAGAAGAAACCCAGTACTTC. V is TRBV5-4 and J is TRBJ2-5, with D possibly TRBD1 on 5 matching bases. CDR1 SGHNT and CDR2 YYREEE come from the germline V gene (reference sequence). The CDR3 covers 13 residues.

This clone was counted between two and nine times. V is TRBV7-6 and J is TRBJ2-3; 9 nucleotides agree with TRBD2. This CDR3 region has 15 residues. Per the germline V gene, CDR1 is SGHVS and CDR2 is FNYEAQ. The ends lost 3 bases at V and 3 bases at J; junction bases unmatched: 4. The chain's CDR3 is CASSFRTSGTDTQYF. The DNA for the CDR3 is TGTGCCAGCAGCTTCAGAACTAGCGGGACAGATACGCAGTATTTT.

The chain joins TRBV6-1 to TRBJ2-5; 12 nucleotides align to TRBD2. J lost 2 bases, V lost 2 bases, and 0 bases had no gene match. CDR3 length: 15 residues. Germline values: CDR1 MNHNS, CDR2 SASEGT. The CDR3 DNA follows: TGTGCCAGCAGTGAACTAGCGGGAGGGCAAGAGACCCAGTACTTC. This encodes CASSELAGGQETQYF.

The rearrangement joins TRBV7-9 to TRBJ1-2, with D possibly being TRBD1 (5 bases). V lost 6 bases and J lost 7, with 21 bases in between. Germline CDR1 and CDR2: SEHNR and FQNEAQ (reference sequence). The CDR3 totals 15 residues. In DNA, the CDR3 is TGTGCCAGCAGTCGACGTTTGGACGCGGGGGGTGGCTACACCTTC. Amino acid sequence: CASSRRLDAGGGYTF.

The chain uses TRBV29-1 and TRBJ2-3; perhaps TRBD2 as D (5 bases). The CDR3 is 15 amino acids. Trimming shortened V by 7 bases and J by 1 base, and 18 bases separated the two germline ends. Germline CDR1 is SQVTM and CDR2 is ANQGSEA. Here the CDR3 reads CSAWSTRAGTDTQYF. The CDR3 bases are TGCAGCGCTTGGTCGACCAGAGCGGGCACAGATACGCAGTATTTT.

This clone showed up just a few times. This chain's CDR3 is CAIKGGGYTF. DNA of the CDR3: TGTGCCATCAAAGGGGGCGGCTACACCTTC. The chain carries TRBV10-3 and TRBJ1-2; 7 bases are a match to TRBD1. Germline assignment: CDR1 ENHRY and CDR2 SYGVKD. This CDR3 has 10 amino acids. Unmatched junction bases numbered 1, after V lost 7 bases and J lost 8 bases.

CDR3 region: CAWRTTGSYEQYF. The CDR3 nucleotides are TGTGCCTGGAGAACGACGGGCTCCTACGAGCAGTACTTC. V and J are TRBV30 and TRBJ2-7, with D hard to call. Trimming removed 3 bases at V and 0 bases at J, with 9 bases between. Germline CDR1 and CDR2: GTSNPN and SVGIG (reference sequence). The CDR3 sequence is 13 residues long. The whole variable domain, filled in from reference TRBV30 and TRBJ2-7, reads SQTIHQWPATLVQPVGSPLSLECTVEGTSNPNLYWYRQAAGRGLQLLFYSVGIGQISSEVPQNLSASRPQDRQFILSSKKLLLSDSGFYLCAWRTTGSYEQYFGPGTRLTVT.

The chain recombines TRBV28 with TRBJ1-2; the match to TRBD1 covers 10 bases. CDR3 length: 16 residues. V shed 3 bases and J 5 bases; nucleotides not matched to a gene: 9. The germline gives CDR1 MDHEN, CDR2 SYDVKM. The CDR3 coding sequence is TGTGCCAGCAGTTTTATTTTAGGGACAGGGGAATATGGCTACACCTTC. Amino acid sequence: CASSFILGTGEYGYTF.

This clone came up a few times. The chain combines TRBV7-2 with TRBJ2-2; D might be TRBD1 (6 bases). CDR1 and CDR2 from the germline V gene are SGHTA and FQGNSA. The CDR3 length is 17 residues. Trimming removed 4 bases at V and 8 bases at J, with 23 bases between. The CDR3: CASSSNRKTRGQGELFF. The CDR3 DNA reads as TGTGCCAGCAGCTCCAACCGAAAAACTCGTGGACAGGGGGAGCTGTTTTTT.

V and J are TRBV19 and TRBJ2-2; no reliable D call. In germline, CDR1 is LNHDA, CDR2 SQIVND (reference sequence). This CDR3 comprises 15 residues. The V gene lost 3 bases and the J gene lost 3 bases, with 11 bases spanning the gap. Here the CDR3 DNA reads TGTGCCAGTAGTATGCGTTACTATCACACCGGGGAGCTGTTTTTT. Translating gives CASSMRYYHTGELFF. Based on the CDR3 plus reference TRBV19 and TRBJ2-2, the full variable domain is DGGITQSPKYLFRKEGQNVTLSCEQNLNHDAMYWYRQDPGQGLRLIYYSQIVNDFQKGDIAEGYSVSREKKESFPLTVTSAQKNPTAFYLCASSMRYYHTGELFFGEGSRLTVL.

This clone appeared a few times. The V gene is TRBV19, the J gene TRBJ2-1; unclear D gene. The CDR3 sequence is 13 residues long. Trimming stripped 5 bases from V and 7 bases from J, with 12 bases between. CDR1 and CDR2 from the germline V gene are LNHDA and SQIVND (reference sequence). The chain's CDR3 is CASSFGPLNEQFF. As DNA, the CDR3 is TGTGCCAGTAGTTTTGGGCCTCTGAATGAGCAGTTCTTC.

This chain links TRBV11-2 with TRBJ2-6; TRBD2 might be the D (7 bases). This CDR3 has 19 residues. V lost 4 bases and J 0 bases, leaving 19 bases between the germline ends. Germline V CDR1 and CDR2: SGHAT, FQNNGV. The DNA for the CDR3 is TGTGCCAGCAGCTCCCTATTCCGGGGGGCCGACTCTGGGGCCAACGTCCTGACTTTC. As protein: CASSSLFRGADSGANVLTF.

The chain recombines TRBV19 with TRBJ2-7; no firm D call. This CDR3 spans 12 amino acids. The germline V and J ends were trimmed by 6 bases and 7 bases, with 13 bases remaining between them. CDR1 is LNHDA, CDR2 SQIVND, per germline (reference sequence). CDR3 sequence (DNA): TGTGCCAGTAGCGACCCATCTCGGGAGCAGTACTTC. Its translation is CASSDPSREQYF.

The J gene is TRBJ1-1, the V gene TRBV2; no clear D gene. CDR3 size: 13 residues. Germline V gene data show CDR1 as SNHLY and CDR2 as FYNNEI. Trimming took 4 bases from V and 5 from J, leaving 11 bases between them. In DNA form, the CDR3 reads TGTGCCAGCAGTGTACAAAGTAGGACTGAAGCTTTCTTT. Protein product: CASSVQSRTEAFF.